One sample yielded the 25 T cell receptor beta chains listed below, sequenced in a study of OX40 agonist ivuxolimab in advanced cancers. Preparation of the library involved the immunoSEQ multiplex PCR assay. Sourced from immuneACCESS, this table was stored by TCRdb with only in-frame sequences that have V and J called. A share of the clones is absent; for the studies checked, an unresolved V gene accounts for under half, and the remainder has no known explanation. This sample lists about 42,000 clones; roughly 84% were detected once. The ten largest clonotypes hold 21% of the sample. The sequences come from CD4+ or CD8+ T cells sorted from blood, collected in a trial of the OX40 agonist ivuxolimab. These receptor sequences come from an adult with an advanced solid tumor such as melanoma, head and neck, liver or kidney cancer.

The V gene is TRBV29-1, the J gene TRBJ2-5; TRBD2 might be the D (6 bases). Trimming took 6 bases from V and 4 from J, leaving 18 bases between them. This CDR3 comprises 14 residues. Looked up from germline, CDR1 is SQVTM and CDR2 is ANQGSEA. In DNA, the CDR3 is TGCAGCGTGGGGGACGGGGGAGTTGGAGAGACCCAGTACTTC. This gives the protein CSVGDGGVGETQYF.

The rearrangement links TRBV7-3 to TRBJ2-2; possibly TRBD2 for D (6 bases). Germline loops: CDR1 SGHTA, CDR2 FQGTGA. CDR3 size: 14 residues. V was pared by 5 bases and J by 3 bases, with 10 bases between. DNA for the CDR3: TGTGCCAGCAGCCCCGGGACTTACACCGGGGAGCTGTTTTTT. This translates into CASSPGTYTGELFF.

The chain has TRBV7-3 and TRBJ1-1; the D is unclear. Per germline, CDR1 SGHTA and CDR2 FQGTGA. This CDR3 comprises 13 residues. V was cut by 2 bases and J by 6 bases, with 10 bases left in between. In DNA, the CDR3 is TGTGCCAGCAGCTTAGCCTCGTTTTCTGAAGCTTTCTTT. It specifies CASSLASFSEAFF.

V is TRBV4-3 and J is TRBJ1-5; 8 bases are a match to TRBD1. From germline, CDR1 is LGHNA and CDR2 YSLEER. This CDR3 spans 16 amino acids. After removal of 0 bases from V and 7 bases from J, the junction contained 8 bases not matched to a gene. This CDR3 reads CASSQDPGGILQPQHF. The CDR3 DNA reads as TGCGCCAGCAGCCAAGACCCAGGGGGCATTCTACAGCCCCAGCATTTT.

This clone was recorded only once. V usage is TRBV4-2 and J usage is TRBJ2-1, with TRBD1 matching 9 bases. This CDR3 region has 19 residues. The germline V gene has CDR1 LGHNA and CDR2 YNFKEQ. V lost 3 bases to trimming and J lost 0 bases; unmatched junction nucleotides: 12. DNA for the CDR3: TGTGCCAGCAGCCAGCCCGGGACAGGGCTCGAGGACTCCTACAATGAGCAGTTCTTC. It codes for CASSQPGTGLEDSYNEQFF.

The V gene is TRBV6-5, the J gene TRBJ1-1; D remains ambiguous. Trimming cost V 4 bases and J 0 bases, with 6 bases left between them. Germline lookup yields CDR1 MNHEY and CDR2 SVGAGI. The CDR3 totals 13 residues. In DNA form, the CDR3 reads TGTGCCAGCAGTTTCGGCCTGAACACTGAAGCTTTCTTT. This encodes CASSFGLNTEAFF.

This clone has only a few counts. The chain recombines TRBV6-5 with TRBJ1-1, with a tentative D call TRBD1 (5 bases). Trimming pared 7 bases from V and 11 bases from J, leaving 17 bases between. Germline lookup yields CDR1 MNHEY and CDR2 SVGAGI. This CDR3 contains 12 residues. The CDR3 sequence: CASNGGDNRAFF. The CDR3 DNA is TGTGCCAGCAATGGGGGGGATAATCGGGCTTTCTTT.

The gene calls are TRBV6-6 and TRBJ2-4, with 8 positions matching TRBD2. J gave up 15 bases and V 0 bases, and 1 base lay outside the gene matches. Germline V gene lookup returns CDR1 MNHNY and CDR2 SVGAGI (reference sequence). The CDR3 sequence is 11 residues long. For the CDR3, the DNA is TGTGCCAGCAGTTACTCCGGGACTAGGTACTTC. It encodes CASSYSGTRYF.

The V gene is TRBV7-2, the J gene TRBJ2-1; weak D call: TRBD2 (5 bases). The CDR3 has 16 amino acids. Trimming stripped 6 bases from V and 2 bases from J, with 17 bases between. The germline V gene has CDR1 SGHTA and CDR2 FQGNSA. The CDR3 nucleotides read TGTGCCAGCAGTCCCGGCTGGGAGAGGGCCTACAATGAGCAGTTCTTC. Its translation: CASSPGWERAYNEQFF.

CDR3 DNA: TGTGCCAGCAGCCCCGGGACTTCGACAAACTATGGCTACACCTTC. As protein: CASSPGTSTNYGYTF. This chain links TRBV9 with TRBJ1-2, with D possibly TRBD1 on 5 matching bases. The ends were cut back, 4 bases at V and 2 bases at J, with 15 bases in the middle. This CDR3 contains 15 residues. Germline lookup yields CDR1 SGDLS and CDR2 YYNGEE.

In this sample, this clone turned up once. This chain uses TRBV28 with TRBJ2-7; 8 positions match TRBD2. The germline V gene has CDR1 MDHEN and CDR2 SYDVKM. The CDR3 totals 19 residues. V trimming: 4 bases; J trimming: 3 bases; junction bases outside the gene matches: 20. CDR3 loop: CASSSPGTGTRGLLYEQYF. As DNA, the CDR3 is TGTGCCAGCAGTTCTCCAGGGACCGGGACTAGGGGTCTGCTCTACGAGCAGTACTTC. Together with reference TRBV28 and TRBJ2-7, the CDR3 gives the full variable domain: DVKVTQSSRYLVKRTGEKVFLECVQDMDHENMFWYRQDPGLGLRLIYFSYDVKMKEKGDIPEGYSVSREKKERFSLILESASTNQTSMYLCASSSPGTGTRGLLYEQYFGPGTRLTVT.

V is TRBV7-9 and J is TRBJ2-2; no clear D. V was cut by 5 bases and J by 6 bases, with 4 bases left in between. The length of the CDR3 is 11 residues. Germline V lookup: CDR1 SEHNR, CDR2 FQNEAQ (reference sequence). CDR3 amino acids: CASSQSGELFF. The CDR3 region has the DNA TGTGCCAGCAGCCAGTCCGGGGAGCTGTTTTTT.

V is TRBV7-3 and J is TRBJ2-5, with unresolved D. CDR1 SGHTA and CDR2 FQGTGA come from the germline V gene. The CDR3 is 15 residues long. V was trimmed by 0 bases and J by 3 bases, leaving 11 bases between them. CDR3 region: CASSLTDRAEETQYF. CDR3 sequence (DNA): TGTGCCAGCAGCTTAACGGATCGGGCGGAAGAGACCCAGTACTTC.

The chain joins TRBV6-5 to TRBJ1-1; the D is unclear. The CDR3 sequence is 13 residues long. From germline, CDR1 is MNHEY and CDR2 SVGAGI. Trimming cost V 6 bases and J 2 bases, with 10 bases left between them. This CDR3 reads CASSLGFNTEAFF. CDR3 DNA: TGTGCCAGCAGCCTCGGTTTTAACACTGAAGCTTTCTTT.

The gene calls are TRBV30 and TRBJ1-1, with D uncertain. The V and J ends lost 5 bases and 1 base respectively, with 8 bases between them. This CDR3 is built from 12 residues. The germline CDR1 and CDR2 sequences are GTSNPN and SVGIG (reference sequence). CDR3: CAWGASNTEAFF. DNA for the CDR3: TGTGCCTGGGGTGCATCGAACACTGAAGCTTTCTTT. Full variable domain (remainder filled in from reference TRBV30 and TRBJ1-1): SQTIHQWPATLVQPVGSPLSLECTVEGTSNPNLYWYRQAAGRGLQLLFYSVGIGQISSEVPQNLSASRPQDRQFILSSKKLLLSDSGFYLCAWGASNTEAFFGQGTRLTVV.

The chain combines TRBV4-3 with TRBJ1-6; no clear D gene. The CDR3 covers 13 residues. The V gene's germline CDR1 is LGHNA and CDR2 YSLEER. Trimming shortened V by 1 base and J by 7 bases, and 5 bases separated the two germline ends. The CDR3 coding sequence is TGCGCCAGCAGCCAAGCAGAAAATTCACCCCTCCACTTT. It encodes CASSQAENSPLHF.

The V and J genes are TRBV4-3 and TRBJ1-1; no firm D call. Trimming cost V 4 bases and J 5 bases, with 11 bases left between them. The CDR3 runs to 13 residues. The germline gives CDR1 LGHNA, CDR2 YSLEER. This CDR3 is CASSPNRVTEAFF. The CDR3 coding sequence is TGCGCCAGCAGCCCGAATCGGGTTACTGAAGCTTTCTTT.

This clone came up once. This sequence joins TRBV4-2 and TRBJ1-1; no reliable D call. This CDR3 has 14 amino acids. Germline CDR1 reads LGHNA; CDR2 reads YNFKEQ. Between the trimmed V and J ends, which lost 0 bases and 4 bases, there was a span of 9 bases. In DNA form, the CDR3 reads TGTGCCAGCAGCCAAGATCTATCCGGCACTGAAGCTTTCTTT. Translation: CASSQDLSGTEAFF.

This clone was detected only once. The chain combines TRBV27 with TRBJ2-1, with 8 bases aligning to TRBD2. CDR1 is MNHEY and CDR2 is SMNVEV in the germline V gene (reference sequence). The CDR3 is made up of 15 amino acids. V shed 1 base and J 6 bases; nucleotides not matched to a gene: 5. The CDR3: CASSLYGLAGNEQFF. The CDR3 DNA is TGTGCCAGCAGTTTATATGGACTAGCCGGCAATGAGCAGTTCTTC.

As DNA, the CDR3 is TGCGCCAGCAGCTGGAGGGACAGGGAGAATCAGCCCCAGCATTTT. This codes for CASSWRDRENQPQHF. The chain couples TRBV5-1 to TRBJ1-5; TRBD1 matches at 9 bases. V lost 3 bases, J lost 4 bases, and 5 bases stayed unmatched. The germline V gene encodes CDR1 SGHRS and CDR2 YFSETQ. The CDR3 is 15 amino acids.

This clone has only one observation. V gene TRBV6-9 combines with J gene TRBJ2-3; 9 bases fit TRBD1. CDR1 is MNHGY and CDR2 is SVAAGI in the germline V gene. V gave up 10 bases and J gave up 4 bases; unmatched junction bases: 18. The CDR3 extends over 17 amino acids. The CDR3 nucleotides are TGTGCCACCTATGAGATTCCGGGACAGGGAAGCGCAGATACGCAGTATTTT. This encodes CATYEIPGQGSADTQYF.

This chain connects TRBV28 to TRBJ2-3; TRBD2 is a possible D gene (6 bases). V lost 6 bases, J lost 6 bases, and 16 bases lay in between. The CDR3 covers 14 residues. Germline assignment: CDR1 MDHEN and CDR2 SYDVKM. Written as DNA, the CDR3 is TGTGCCAGCAGCTATGGGGGGTCCGGGGATACGCAGTATTTT. It translates to CASSYGGSGDTQYF.

This clone was observed a few times. V usage is TRBV7-3 and J usage is TRBJ2-5; D unclear. Germline V gives CDR1 SGHTA, CDR2 FQGTGA. Trimming cost V 4 bases and J 7 bases, with 7 bases left between them. The CDR3 has 11 residues. CDR3 loop: CASSSNGTQYF. As DNA, the CDR3 is TGTGCCAGCAGCTCCAATGGGACCCAGTACTTC. Full variable domain (outside the CDR3, taken from reference TRBV7-3 and TRBJ2-5): GAGVSQTPSNKVTEKGKYVELRCDPISGHTALYWYRQSLGQGPEFLIYFQGTGAADDSGLPNDRFFAVRPEGSVSTLKIQRTERGDSAVYLCASSSNGTQYFGPGTRLLVL.

The chain carries TRBV27 and TRBJ1-2, with 12 bases fitting TRBD1. The CDR3 loop spans 13 amino acids. Germline V gene sequence: CDR1 MNHEY, CDR2 SMNVEV (reference sequence). Unmatched junction bases numbered 3, after V lost 5 bases and J lost 8 bases. The CDR3 DNA reads TGTGCCAGCAGTCAGGGACAGGGGGCAGGCTACACCTTC. It codes for CASSQGQGAGYTF.

The V call is TRBV2, the J call TRBJ1-6; TRBD1 matches at 7 bases. CDR3 length: 13 residues. The germline V gene has CDR1 SNHLY and CDR2 FYNNEI. V was clipped by 2 bases and J by 9 bases; unmatched bases: 1. DNA for the CDR3: TGTGCCAGCAGTGAACGGGACAGTTCACCCCTCCACTTT. Amino acid sequence: CASSERDSSPLHF. The full variable domain, in which reference TRBV2 and TRBJ1-6 provide the parts outside the CDR3, is EPEVTQTPSHQVTQMGQEVILRCVPISNHLYFYWYRQILGQKVEFLVSFYNNEISEKSEIFDDQFSVERPDGSNFTLKIRSTKLEDSAMYFCASSERDSSPLHFGNGTRLTVT.